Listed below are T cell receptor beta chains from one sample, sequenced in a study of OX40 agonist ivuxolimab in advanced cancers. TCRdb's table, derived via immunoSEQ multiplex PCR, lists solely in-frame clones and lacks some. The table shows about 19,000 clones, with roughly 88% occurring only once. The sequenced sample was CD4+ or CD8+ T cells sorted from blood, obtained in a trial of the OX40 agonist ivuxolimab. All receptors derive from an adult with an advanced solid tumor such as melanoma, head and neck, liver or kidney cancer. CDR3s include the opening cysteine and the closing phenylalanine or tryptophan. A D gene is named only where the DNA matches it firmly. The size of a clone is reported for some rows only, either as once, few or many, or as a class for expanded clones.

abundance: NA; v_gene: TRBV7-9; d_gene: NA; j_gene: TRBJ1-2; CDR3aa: CASSLDSTYGGYTF; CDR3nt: TGTGCCAGCAGCTTAGATTCGACCTATGGTGGCTACACCTTC
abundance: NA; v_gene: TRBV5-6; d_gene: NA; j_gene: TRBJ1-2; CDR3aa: CASSLAQGRNYGYTF; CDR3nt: TGTGCCAGCAGCTTGGCTCAGGGGCGGAACTATGGCTACACCTTC
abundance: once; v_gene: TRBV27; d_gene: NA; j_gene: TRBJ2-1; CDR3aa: CASGLASGFEQFF; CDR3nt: TGTGCCAGCGGGCTAGCGAGCGGATTTGAGCAGTTCTTC
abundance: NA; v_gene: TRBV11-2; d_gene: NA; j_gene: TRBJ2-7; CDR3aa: CASSNSYEQYF; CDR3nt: TGTGCCAGCAGCAACTCCTACGAGCAGTACTTC
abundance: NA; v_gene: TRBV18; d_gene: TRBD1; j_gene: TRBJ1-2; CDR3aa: CASSLGQGNYGYTF; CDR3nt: TGTGCCAGCTCACTCGGACAGGGAAACTATGGCTACACCTTC
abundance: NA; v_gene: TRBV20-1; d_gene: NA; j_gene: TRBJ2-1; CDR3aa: CSAGTRTFQFF; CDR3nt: TGCAGTGCTGGAACAAGGACATTCCAGTTCTTC
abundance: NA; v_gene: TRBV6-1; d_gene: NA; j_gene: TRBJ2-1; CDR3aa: CASSEAGGDEQFF; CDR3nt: TGTGCCAGCAGTGAAGCAGGGGGGGATGAGCAGTTCTTC
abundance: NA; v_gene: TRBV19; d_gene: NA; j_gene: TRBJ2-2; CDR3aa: CASSPGTLNTGELFF; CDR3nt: TGTGCCAGTAGCCCCGGGACACTAAACACCGGGGAGCTGTTTTTT
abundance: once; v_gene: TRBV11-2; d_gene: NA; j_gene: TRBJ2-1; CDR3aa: CASSVTSLGNEQFF; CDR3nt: TGTGCCAGCAGCGTAACCAGCCTGGGGAATGAGCAGTTCTTC
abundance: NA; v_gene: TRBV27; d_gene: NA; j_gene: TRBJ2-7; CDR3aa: CASGYQGSPSYEQYF; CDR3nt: TGTGCCAGCGGCTATCAGGGGTCTCCGTCCTACGAGCAGTACTTC
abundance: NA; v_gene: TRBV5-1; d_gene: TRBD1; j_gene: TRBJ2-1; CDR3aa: CASSLWTGYEQFF; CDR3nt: TGCGCCAGCAGCTTGTGGACAGGGTATGAGCAGTTCTTC
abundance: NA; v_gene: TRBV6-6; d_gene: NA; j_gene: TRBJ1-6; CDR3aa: CASSYWNSPLHF; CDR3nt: TGTGCCAGCAGTTACTGGAATTCACCCCTCCACTTT
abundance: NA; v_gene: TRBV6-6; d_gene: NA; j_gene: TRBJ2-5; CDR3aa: CASSYLGSQETQYF; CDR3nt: TGTGCCAGCAGTTACTTGGGTTCCCAAGAGACCCAGTACTTC
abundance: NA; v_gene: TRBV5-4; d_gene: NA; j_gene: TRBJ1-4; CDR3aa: CASMDSPINEKLFF; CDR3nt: TGTGCCAGCATGGACAGCCCCATAAATGAAAAACTGTTTTTT
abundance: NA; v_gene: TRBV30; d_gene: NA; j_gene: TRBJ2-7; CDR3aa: CAWSGTTYEQYF; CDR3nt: TGTGCCTGGTCCGGGACGACCTACGAGCAGTACTTC
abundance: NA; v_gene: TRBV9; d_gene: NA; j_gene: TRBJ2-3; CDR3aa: CASSEGDTQYF; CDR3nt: TGTGCCAGCAGCGAAGGAGATACGCAGTATTTT
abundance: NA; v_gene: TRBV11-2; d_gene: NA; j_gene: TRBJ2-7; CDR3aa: CASSWEPGGLTYEQYF; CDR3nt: TGTGCCAGCAGCTGGGAGCCGGGGGGCCTAACCTACGAGCAGTACTTC
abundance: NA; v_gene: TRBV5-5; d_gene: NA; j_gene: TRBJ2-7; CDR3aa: CASSLGGYEQYF; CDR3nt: TGTGCCAGCAGCTTGGGGGGCTACGAGCAGTACTTC
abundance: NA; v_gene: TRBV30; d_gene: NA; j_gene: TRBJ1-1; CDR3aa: CAWSHTGMNTEAFF; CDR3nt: TGTGCCTGGAGCCACACAGGGATGAACACTGAAGCTTTCTTT
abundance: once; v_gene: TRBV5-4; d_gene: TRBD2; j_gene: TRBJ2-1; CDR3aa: CASSLGGGRYAYSEQFF; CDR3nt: TGTGCCAGCAGCTTGGGAGGCGGGAGATATGCCTACAGTGAGCAGTTCTTC
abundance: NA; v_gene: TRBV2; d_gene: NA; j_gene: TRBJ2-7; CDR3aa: CASSGGPIYEQYF; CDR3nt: TGTGCCAGCAGTGGGGGGCCTATCTACGAGCAGTACTTC
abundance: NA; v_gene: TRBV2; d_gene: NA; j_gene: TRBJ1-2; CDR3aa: CASSEIPPGYGYTF; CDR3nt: TGTGCCAGCAGTGAAATCCCTCCGGGCTATGGCTACACCTTC
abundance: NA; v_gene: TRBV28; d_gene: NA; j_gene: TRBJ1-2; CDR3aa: CASVNRGLPTNYGYTF; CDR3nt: TGTGCCAGCGTAAACCGGGGCCTACCTACTAACTATGGCTACACCTTC
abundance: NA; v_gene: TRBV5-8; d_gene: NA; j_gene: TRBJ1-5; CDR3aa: CASSPRPDYHSNQPQHF; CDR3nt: TGTGCCAGCAGCCCGAGGCCGGACTACCATAGCAATCAGCCCCAGCATTTT
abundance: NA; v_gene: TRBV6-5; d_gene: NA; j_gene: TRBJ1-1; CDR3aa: CASSYAYGGNTEAFF; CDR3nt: TGTGCCAGCAGTTACGCCTACGGAGGGAACACTGAAGCTTTCTTT
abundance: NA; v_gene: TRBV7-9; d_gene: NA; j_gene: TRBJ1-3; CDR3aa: CASSLASQGARNTIYF; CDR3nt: TGTGCCAGCAGCTTAGCGAGTCAGGGAGCTCGAAACACCATATATTTT
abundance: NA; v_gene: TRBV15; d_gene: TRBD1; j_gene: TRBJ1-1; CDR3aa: CATSRGDRGGTEAFF; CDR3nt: TGTGCCACCAGCAGGGGGGACAGGGGAGGCACTGAAGCTTTCTTT
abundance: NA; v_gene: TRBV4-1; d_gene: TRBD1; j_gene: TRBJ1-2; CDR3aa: CASSRLDRGDYGYTF; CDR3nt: TGCGCCAGCAGCCGCCTTGACAGGGGAGACTATGGCTACACCTTC
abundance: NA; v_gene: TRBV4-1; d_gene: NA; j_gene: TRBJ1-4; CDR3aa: CASSQDQHRVGEKLFF; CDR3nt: TGCGCCAGCAGCCAAGATCAGCACAGGGTTGGTGAAAAACTGTTTTTT
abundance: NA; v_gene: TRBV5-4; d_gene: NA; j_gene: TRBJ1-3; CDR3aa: CASSPERGYGNTIYF; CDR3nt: TGTGCCAGCAGCCCCGAAAGGGGTTATGGAAACACCATATATTTT
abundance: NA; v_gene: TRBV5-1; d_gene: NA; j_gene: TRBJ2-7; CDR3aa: CASSLVYSLYEQYF; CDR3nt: TGCGCCAGCAGCTTGGTGTACAGTCTGTACGAGCAGTACTTC
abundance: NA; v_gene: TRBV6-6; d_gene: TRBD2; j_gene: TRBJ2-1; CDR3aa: CATNGRVSEQFF; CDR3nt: TGTGCCACGAACGGGAGGGTTAGTGAGCAGTTCTTC
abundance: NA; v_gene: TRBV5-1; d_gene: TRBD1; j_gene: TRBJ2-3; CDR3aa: CASSLAGQGRADTQYF; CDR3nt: TGCGCCAGCAGCTTGGCGGGACAGGGGAGAGCAGATACGCAGTATTTT
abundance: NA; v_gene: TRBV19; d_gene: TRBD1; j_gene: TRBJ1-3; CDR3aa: CASSTPGQSSSGNTIYF; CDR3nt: TGTGCCAGTAGTACACCGGGACAGTCGTCCTCTGGAAACACCATATATTTT
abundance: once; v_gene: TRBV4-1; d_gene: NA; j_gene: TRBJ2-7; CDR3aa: CASSQGGPDFPYEQYF; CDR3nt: TGCGCCAGCAGCCAAGGGGGTCCCGACTTCCCCTACGAGCAGTACTTC
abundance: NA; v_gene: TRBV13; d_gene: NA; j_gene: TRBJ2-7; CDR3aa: CASSLRLVSSSEQYF; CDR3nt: TGTGCCAGCAGCTTACGACTAGTATCATCGAGCGAGCAGTACTTC
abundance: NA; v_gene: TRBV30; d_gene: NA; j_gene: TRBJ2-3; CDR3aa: CAWTPRFGRLARGADTQYF; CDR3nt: TGTGCCTGGACCCCACGATTTGGAAGGCTGGCGAGGGGAGCAGATACGCAGTATTTT
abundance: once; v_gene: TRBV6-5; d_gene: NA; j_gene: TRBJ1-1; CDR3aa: CASSAEGGIPEAFF; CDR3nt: TGTGCCAGCAGTGCCGAGGGGGGGATCCCTGAAGCTTTCTTT
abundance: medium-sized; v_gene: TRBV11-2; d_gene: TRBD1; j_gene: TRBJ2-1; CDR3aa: CASSLGQGADEQFF; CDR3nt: TGTGCCAGCAGCTTAGGCCAGGGGGCTGATGAGCAGTTCTTC
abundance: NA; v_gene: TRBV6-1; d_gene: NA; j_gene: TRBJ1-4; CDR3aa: CASSVTNEKLFF; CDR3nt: TGTGCCAGCAGCGTTACTAATGAAAAACTGTTTTTT
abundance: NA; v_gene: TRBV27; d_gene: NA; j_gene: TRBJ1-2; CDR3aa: CASSLSGGLYGYTF; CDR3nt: TGTGCCAGCAGTTTAAGTGGTGGCCTGTATGGCTACACCTTC
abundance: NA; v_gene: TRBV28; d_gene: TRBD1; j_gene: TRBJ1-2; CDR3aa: CALSGTGFGYTF; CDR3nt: TGTGCCCTGTCCGGGACAGGTTTTGGCTACACCTTC
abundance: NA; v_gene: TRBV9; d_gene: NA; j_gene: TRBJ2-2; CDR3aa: CASSVQGRGTGELFF; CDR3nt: TGTGCCAGCAGCGTCCAGGGACGGGGAACCGGGGAGCTGTTTTTT